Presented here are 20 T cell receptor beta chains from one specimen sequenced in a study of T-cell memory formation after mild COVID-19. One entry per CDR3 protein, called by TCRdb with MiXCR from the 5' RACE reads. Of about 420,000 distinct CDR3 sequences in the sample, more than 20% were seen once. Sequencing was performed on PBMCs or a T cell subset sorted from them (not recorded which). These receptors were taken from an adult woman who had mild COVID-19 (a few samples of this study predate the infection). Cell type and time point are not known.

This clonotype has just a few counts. In DNA, the CDR3 is TGCGCCAGCAGCGCACAGGGTCACAGCCGAGGGGATGAGCAGTTCTTC. This encodes CASSAQGHSRGDEQFF. V gene TRBV5-1 combines with J gene TRBJ2-1, with TRBD1 as a possible D gene (6 bases). V was trimmed by 4 bases and J by 8 bases, leaving 22 bases between them. The CDR3 is 16 residues long. The germline gives CDR1 SGHRS, CDR2 YFSETQ. Combining the CDR3 with reference TRBV5-1 and TRBJ2-1 gives the whole variable domain KAGVTQTPRYLIKTRGQQVTLSCSPISGHRSVSWYQQTPGQGLQFLFEYFSETQRNKGNFPGRFSGRQFSNSRSEMNVSTLELGDSALYLCASSAQGHSRGDEQFFGPGTRLTVL.

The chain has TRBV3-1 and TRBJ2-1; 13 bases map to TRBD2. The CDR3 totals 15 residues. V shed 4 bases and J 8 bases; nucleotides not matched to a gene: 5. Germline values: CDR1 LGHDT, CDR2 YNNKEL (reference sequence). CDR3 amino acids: CASSLTSGGADEQFF. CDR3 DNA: TGTGCCAGCAGCCTAACTAGCGGGGGGGCCGATGAGCAGTTCTTC.

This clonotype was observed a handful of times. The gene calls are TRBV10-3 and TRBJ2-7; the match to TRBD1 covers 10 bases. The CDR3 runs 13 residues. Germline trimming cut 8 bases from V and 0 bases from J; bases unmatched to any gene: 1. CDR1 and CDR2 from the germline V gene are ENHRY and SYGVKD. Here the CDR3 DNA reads TGTGCCATCGGACAGGGGGTCTCCTACGAGCAGTACTTC. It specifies CAIGQGVSYEQYF.

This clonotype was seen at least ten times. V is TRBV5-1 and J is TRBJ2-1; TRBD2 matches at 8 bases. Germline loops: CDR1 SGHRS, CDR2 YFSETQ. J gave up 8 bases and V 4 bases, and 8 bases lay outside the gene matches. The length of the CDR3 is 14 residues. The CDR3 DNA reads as TGCGCCAGCAGCGCCGGGACTAGTCCCCATGAGCAGTTCTTC. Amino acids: CASSAGTSPHEQFF.

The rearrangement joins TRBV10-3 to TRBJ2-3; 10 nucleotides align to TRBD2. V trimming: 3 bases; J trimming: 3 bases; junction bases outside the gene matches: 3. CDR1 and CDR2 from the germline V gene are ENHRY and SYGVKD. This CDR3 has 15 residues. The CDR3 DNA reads TGTGCCATCAGTGAAGCGGGGGGGAGGACAGATACGCAGTATTTT. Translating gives CAISEAGGRTDTQYF.

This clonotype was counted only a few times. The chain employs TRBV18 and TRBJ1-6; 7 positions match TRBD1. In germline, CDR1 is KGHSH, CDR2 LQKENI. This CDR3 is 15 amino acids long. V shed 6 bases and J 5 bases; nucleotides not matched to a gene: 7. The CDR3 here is CASSDGQANNSPLHF. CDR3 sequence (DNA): TGTGCCAGCTCTGACGGACAGGCCAATAATTCACCCCTCCACTTT.

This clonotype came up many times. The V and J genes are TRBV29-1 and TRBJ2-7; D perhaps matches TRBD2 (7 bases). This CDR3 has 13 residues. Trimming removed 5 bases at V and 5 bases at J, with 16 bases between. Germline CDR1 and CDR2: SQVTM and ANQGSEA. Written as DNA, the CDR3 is TGCAGCGTTAGGAGGGGGGGCCGGGACGAGCAGTACTTC. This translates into CSVRRGGRDEQYF.

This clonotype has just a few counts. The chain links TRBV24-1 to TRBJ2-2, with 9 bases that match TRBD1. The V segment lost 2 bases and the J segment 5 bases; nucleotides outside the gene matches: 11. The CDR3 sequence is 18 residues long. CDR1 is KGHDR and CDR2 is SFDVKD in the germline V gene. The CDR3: CATSDSNPTGGRTGELFF. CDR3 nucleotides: TGTGCCACCAGTGATTCCAACCCGACAGGGGGAAGGACCGGGGAGCTGTTTTTT.

Here the CDR3 DNA reads TGTGCCAGCAGTTCGACAGGGTTCAGAGGCTACACCTTC. Translating it yields CASSSTGFRGYTF. The chain couples TRBV6-6 to TRBJ1-2, with 7 bases aligning to TRBD1. This CDR3 is built from 13 residues. J was trimmed by 8 bases and V by 4 bases; bases with no gene match: 7. Germline V gives CDR1 MNHNY, CDR2 SVGAGI (reference sequence).

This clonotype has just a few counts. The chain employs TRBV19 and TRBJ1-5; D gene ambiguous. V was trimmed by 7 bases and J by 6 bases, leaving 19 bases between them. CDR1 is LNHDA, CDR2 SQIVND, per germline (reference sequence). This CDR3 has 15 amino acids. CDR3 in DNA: TGTGCCAGTACCTACAAGGGCGGAGTACGTCAGCCCCAGCATTTT. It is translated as CASTYKGGVRQPQHF. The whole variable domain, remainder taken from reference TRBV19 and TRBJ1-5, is DGGITQSPKYLFRKEGQNVTLSCEQNLNHDAMYWYRQDPGQGLRLIYYSQIVNDFQKGDIAEGYSVSREKKESFPLTVTSAQKNPTAFYLCASTYKGGVRQPQHFGDGTRLSIL.

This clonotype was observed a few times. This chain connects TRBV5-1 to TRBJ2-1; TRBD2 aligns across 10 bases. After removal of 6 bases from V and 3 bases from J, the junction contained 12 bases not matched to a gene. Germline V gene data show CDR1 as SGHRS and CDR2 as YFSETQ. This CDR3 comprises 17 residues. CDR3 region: CASIKSGGASYYNEQFF. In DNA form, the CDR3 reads TGCGCCAGCATCAAGAGCGGGGGGGCCTCCTACTACAATGAGCAGTTCTTC.

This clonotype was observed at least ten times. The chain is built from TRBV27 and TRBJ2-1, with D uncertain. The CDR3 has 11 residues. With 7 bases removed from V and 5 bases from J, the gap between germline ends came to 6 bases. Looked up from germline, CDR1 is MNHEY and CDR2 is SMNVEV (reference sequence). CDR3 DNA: TGTGCCAGCACAGAGAACAATGAGCAGTTCTTC. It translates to CASTENNEQFF.

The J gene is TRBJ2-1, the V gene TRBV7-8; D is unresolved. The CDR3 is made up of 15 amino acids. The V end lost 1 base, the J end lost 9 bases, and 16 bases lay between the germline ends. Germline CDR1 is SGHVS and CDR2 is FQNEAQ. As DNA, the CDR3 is TGTGCCAGCAGCTTAGATGGGATCAGCAGAGGTGAGCAGTTCTTC. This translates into CASSLDGISRGEQFF.

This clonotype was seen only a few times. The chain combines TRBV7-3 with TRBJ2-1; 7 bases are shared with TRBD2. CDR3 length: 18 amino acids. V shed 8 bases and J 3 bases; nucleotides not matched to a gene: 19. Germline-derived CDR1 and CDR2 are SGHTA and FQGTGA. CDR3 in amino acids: CASQILAQGGRDYNEQFF. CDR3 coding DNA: TGTGCCAGCCAGATTCTAGCCCAGGGCGGGAGAGACTACAATGAGCAGTTCTTC.

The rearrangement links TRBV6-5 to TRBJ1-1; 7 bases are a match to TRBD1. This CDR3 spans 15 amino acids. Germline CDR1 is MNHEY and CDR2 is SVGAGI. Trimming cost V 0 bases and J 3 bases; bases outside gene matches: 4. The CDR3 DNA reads TGTGCCAGCAGTTACTCCTCAGGGGGGTACACTGAAGCTTTCTTT. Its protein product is CASSYSSGGYTEAFF.

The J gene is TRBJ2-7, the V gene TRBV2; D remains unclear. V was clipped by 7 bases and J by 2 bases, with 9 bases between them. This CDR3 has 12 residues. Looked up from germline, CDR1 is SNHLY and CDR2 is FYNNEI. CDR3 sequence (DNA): TGTGCCAGCAAAGACGGCACCTACGAGCAGTACTTC. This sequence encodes CASKDGTYEQYF.

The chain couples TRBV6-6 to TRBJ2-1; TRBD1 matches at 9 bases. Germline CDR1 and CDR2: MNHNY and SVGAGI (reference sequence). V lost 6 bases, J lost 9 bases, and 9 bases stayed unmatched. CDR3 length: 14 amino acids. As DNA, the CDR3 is TGTGCCAGCAGCCTATCTCCGGGACAGGGTGAGCAGTTCTTC. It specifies CASSLSPGQGEQFF.

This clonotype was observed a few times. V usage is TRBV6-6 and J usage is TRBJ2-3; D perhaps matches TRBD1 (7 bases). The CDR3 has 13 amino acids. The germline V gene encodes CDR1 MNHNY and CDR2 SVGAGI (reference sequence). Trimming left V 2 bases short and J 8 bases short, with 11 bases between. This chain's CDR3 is CASSYGGGSTQYF. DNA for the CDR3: TGTGCCAGCAGTTACGGAGGGGGCAGTACGCAGTATTTT.

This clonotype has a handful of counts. The CDR3 DNA sequence: TGTGCCAGCAGCACTCCGACCAGACCCAGCTCTGGGGCCAACGTCCTGACTTTC. Encoded protein: CASSTPTRPSSGANVLTF. The chain recombines TRBV7-3 with TRBJ2-6; D unresolved. Between the trimmed V and J ends, which lost 5 bases and 0 bases, there was a span of 17 bases. The CDR3 has 18 residues. Germline CDR1 reads SGHTA; CDR2 reads FQGTGA.

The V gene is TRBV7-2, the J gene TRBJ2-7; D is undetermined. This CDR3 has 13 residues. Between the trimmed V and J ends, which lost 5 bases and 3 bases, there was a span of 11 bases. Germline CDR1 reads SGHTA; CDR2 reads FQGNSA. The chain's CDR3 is CASSAFKHYEQYF. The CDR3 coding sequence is TGTGCCAGCAGCGCGTTTAAGCACTACGAGCAGTACTTC.